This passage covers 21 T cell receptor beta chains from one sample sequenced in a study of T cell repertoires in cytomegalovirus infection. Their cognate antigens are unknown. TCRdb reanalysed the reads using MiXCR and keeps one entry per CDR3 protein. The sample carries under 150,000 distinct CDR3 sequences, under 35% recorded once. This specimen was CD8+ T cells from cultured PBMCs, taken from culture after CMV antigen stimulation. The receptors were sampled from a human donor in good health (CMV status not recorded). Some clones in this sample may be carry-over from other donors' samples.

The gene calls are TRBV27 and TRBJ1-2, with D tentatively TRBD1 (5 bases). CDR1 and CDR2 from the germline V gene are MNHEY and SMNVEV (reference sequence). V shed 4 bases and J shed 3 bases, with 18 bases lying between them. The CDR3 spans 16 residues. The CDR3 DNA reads TGTGCCAGCAGTTCCGGGACCAGGCCGCCCCACTATGGCTACACCTTC. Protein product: CASSSGTRPPHYGYTF.

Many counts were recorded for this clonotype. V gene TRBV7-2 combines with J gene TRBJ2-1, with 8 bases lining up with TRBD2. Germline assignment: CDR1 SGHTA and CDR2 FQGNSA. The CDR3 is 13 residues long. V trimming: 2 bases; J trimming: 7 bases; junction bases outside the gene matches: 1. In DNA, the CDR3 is TGTGCCAGCAGCTTACTAGCGGGTAATGAGCAGTTCTTC. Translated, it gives CASSLLAGNEQFF.

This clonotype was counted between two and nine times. CDR3 amino acids: CASSSNPGGGREQFF. In nucleotides, the CDR3 is TGTGCCAGTAGTTCCAATCCGGGGGGTGGGCGTGAGCAGTTCTTC. V and J are TRBV19 and TRBJ2-1; 7 bases line up with TRBD2. V shed 5 bases, J shed 9 bases, and the junction held 13 bases outside the gene matches. The germline gives CDR1 LNHDA, CDR2 SQIVND (reference sequence). This CDR3 has 15 residues.

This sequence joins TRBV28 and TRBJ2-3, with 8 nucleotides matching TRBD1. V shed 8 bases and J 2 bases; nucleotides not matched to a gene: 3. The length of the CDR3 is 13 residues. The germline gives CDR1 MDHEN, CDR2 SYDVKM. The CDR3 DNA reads TGTGCCAGCGGGGACAGGATCACAGATACGCAGTATTTT. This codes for CASGDRITDTQYF.

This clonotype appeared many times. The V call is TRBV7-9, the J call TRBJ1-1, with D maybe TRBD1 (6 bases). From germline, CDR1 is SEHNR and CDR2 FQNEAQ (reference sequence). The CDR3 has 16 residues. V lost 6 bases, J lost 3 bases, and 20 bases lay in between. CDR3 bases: TGTGCCAGCAGTCCGACAGGTACCGGTGGGTACACTGAAGCTTTCTTT. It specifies CASSPTGTGGYTEAFF.

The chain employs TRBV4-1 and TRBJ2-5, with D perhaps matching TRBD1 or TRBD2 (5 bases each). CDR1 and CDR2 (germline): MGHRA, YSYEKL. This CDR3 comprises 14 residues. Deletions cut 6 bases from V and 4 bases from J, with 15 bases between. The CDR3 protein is CASSVRPGRETQYF. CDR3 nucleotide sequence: TGCGCCAGCAGTGTCCGACCGGGACGAGAGACCCAGTACTTC.

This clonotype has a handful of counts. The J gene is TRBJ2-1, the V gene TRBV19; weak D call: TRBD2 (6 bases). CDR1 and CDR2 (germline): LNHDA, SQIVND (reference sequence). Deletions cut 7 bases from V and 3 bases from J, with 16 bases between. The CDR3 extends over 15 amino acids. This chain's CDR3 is CASNDPAGYYNEQFF. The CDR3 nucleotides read TGTGCCAGTAACGATCCAGCGGGCTACTACAATGAGCAGTTCTTC.

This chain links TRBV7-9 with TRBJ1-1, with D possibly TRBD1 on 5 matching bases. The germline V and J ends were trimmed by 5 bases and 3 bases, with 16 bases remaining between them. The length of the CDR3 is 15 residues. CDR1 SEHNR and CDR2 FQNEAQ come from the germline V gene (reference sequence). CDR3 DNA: TGTGCCAGCAGCCGGATGGGGCCAACTTACACTGAAGCTTTCTTT. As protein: CASSRMGPTYTEAFF.

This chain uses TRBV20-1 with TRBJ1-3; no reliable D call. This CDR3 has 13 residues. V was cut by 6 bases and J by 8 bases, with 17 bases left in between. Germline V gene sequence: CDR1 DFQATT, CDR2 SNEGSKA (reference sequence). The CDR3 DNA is TGCAGTGCCTTTGTCGATAGGCCATACACCATATATTTT. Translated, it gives CSAFVDRPYTIYF.

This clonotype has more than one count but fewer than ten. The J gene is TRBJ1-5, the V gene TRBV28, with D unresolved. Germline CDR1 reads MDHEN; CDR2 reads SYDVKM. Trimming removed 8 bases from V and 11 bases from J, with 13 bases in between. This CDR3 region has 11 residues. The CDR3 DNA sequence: TGTGCCAGCGCCCACCTCTCGACCCAGCATTTT. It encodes CASAHLSTQHF.

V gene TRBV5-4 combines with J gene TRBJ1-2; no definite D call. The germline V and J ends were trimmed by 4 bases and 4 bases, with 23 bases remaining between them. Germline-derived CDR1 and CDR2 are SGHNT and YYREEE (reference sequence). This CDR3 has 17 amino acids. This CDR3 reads CASSPYLGRVQFYGYTF. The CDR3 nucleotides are TGTGCCAGCAGCCCCTACTTAGGTAGGGTACAGTTCTATGGCTACACCTTC.

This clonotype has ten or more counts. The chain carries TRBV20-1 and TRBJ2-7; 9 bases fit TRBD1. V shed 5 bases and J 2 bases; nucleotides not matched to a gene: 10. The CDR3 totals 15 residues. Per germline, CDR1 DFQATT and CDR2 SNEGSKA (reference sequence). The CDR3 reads CSAEDRQGVAYEQYF. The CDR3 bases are TGCAGTGCTGAGGATCGACAGGGGGTCGCCTACGAGCAGTACTTC.

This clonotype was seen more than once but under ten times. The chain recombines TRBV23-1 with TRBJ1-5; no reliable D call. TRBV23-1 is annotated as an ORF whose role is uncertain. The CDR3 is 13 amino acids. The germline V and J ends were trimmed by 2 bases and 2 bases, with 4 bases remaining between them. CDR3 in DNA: TGCGCCAGCAGTCAAGGGGGCAATCAGCCCCAGCATTTT. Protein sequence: CASSQGGNQPQHF.

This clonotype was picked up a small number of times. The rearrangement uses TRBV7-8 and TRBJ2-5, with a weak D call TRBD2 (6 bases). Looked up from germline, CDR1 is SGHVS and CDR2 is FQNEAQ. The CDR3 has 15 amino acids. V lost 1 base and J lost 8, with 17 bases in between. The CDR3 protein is CASSLVPALGGTQYF. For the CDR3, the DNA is TGTGCCAGCAGCTTAGTCCCGGCCCTGGGGGGTACCCAGTACTTC.

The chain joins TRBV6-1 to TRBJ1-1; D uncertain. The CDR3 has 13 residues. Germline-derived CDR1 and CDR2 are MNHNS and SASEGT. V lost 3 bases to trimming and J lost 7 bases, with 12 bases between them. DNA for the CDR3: TGTGCCAGCAGTGATTTGCCTTACGATGAAGCTTTCTTT. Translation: CASSDLPYDEAFF.

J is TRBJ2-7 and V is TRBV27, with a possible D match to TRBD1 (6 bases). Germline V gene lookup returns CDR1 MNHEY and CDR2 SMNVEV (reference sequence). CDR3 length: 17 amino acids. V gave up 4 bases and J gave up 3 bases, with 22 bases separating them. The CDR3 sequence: CASSSLSKGQLDYEQYF. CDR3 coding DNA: TGTGCCAGCAGTTCTTTATCAAAGGGACAACTTGACTACGAGCAGTACTTC.

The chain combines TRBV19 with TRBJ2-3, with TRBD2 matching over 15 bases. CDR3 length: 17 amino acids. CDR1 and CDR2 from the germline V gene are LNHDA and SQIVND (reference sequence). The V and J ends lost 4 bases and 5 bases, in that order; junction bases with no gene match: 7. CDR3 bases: TGTGCCAGTAGTACCTGGACTAGCGGGGGGGCAAGAGATACGCAGTATTTT. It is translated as CASSTWTSGGARDTQYF.

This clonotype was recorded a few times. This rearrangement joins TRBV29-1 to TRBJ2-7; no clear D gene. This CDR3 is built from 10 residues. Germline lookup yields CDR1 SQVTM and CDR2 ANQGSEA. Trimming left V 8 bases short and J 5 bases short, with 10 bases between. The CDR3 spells CSTGGDEQYF. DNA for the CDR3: TGCAGCACCGGTGGCGACGAGCAGTACTTC.

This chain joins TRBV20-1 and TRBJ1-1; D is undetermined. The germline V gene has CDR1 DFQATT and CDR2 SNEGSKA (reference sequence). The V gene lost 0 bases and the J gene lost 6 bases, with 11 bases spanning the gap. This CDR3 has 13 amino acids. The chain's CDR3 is CSARDGIEAEAFF. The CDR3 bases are TGCAGTGCTAGAGACGGGATTGAGGCTGAAGCTTTCTTT.

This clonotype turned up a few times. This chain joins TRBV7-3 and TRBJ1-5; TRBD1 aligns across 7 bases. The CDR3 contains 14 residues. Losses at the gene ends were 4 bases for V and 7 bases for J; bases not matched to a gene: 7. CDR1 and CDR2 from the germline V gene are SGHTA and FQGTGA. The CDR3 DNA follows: TGTGCCAGCAGCTCTAGACAGGGCGGGCAGCCCCAGCATTTT. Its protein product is CASSSRQGGQPQHF.

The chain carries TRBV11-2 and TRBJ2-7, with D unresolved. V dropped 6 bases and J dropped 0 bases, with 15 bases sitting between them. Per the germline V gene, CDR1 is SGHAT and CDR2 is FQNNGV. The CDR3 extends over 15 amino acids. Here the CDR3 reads CASRGPGRSSYEQYF. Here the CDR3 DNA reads TGTGCCAGCAGGGGCCCCGGGCGATCCTCCTACGAGCAGTACTTC.